This TCR beta chain originates from a study of CD8+CD57+ T cells in acquired aplastic anemia. Study-wide background: The mean DNA yield obtained from sorted CD4+ and CD8+ cells came to roughly 3.4 ug.

Profiling of TCR beta VDJ combinations and CDR3 sequences used genomic DNA as template. From the reads, TCRdb called clonotypes with MiXCR, one entry per CDR3 protein. The table shows 150,000 to 200,000 distinct CDR3 sequences, with under 70% occurring only once. Germline V CDR1 and CDR2: SGHRS, YFSETQ. This CDR3 is built from 16 residues. V lost 1 base and J lost 0, with 14 bases in between. As to this clonotype: Its antigen is unknown.

General study points: Patients and controls had in common 25 to 30 CD8+ CDR3 sequences.

This rearrangement joins TRBV5-1 to TRBJ2-7, with TRBD2 as a possible D gene (6 bases). The clonotype originates from a human donor with severe aplastic anemia or a healthy control (not recorded which). Material for sequencing was sorted CD4+, CD8+, or CD8+CD57+ T cells (not recorded which) from PBMCs. The chain's CDR3 is CASSLSLAGSSYEQYF. DNA of the CDR3: TGCGCCAGCAGCTTGAGTCTGGCGGGGAGCTCCTACGAGCAGTACTTC.